This T cell receptor (beta chain) was recovered during a study of T cell changes during pregnancy in multiple sclerosis (dated by TCRdb to between 2018 and 2021). At the level of the whole study: In women with multiple sclerosis, the researchers looked at how the T cell repertoire shifted as pregnancy progressed.

As regards this clone: Its cognate antigen has yet to be identified. No base-level quality is on record; no much larger clone is a single base apart.

At the junction V is shortened by 4 bases and J by 5 bases; bases outside the gene matches: 14. From its cysteine to its phenylalanine, the CDR3 spans 18 amino acids. Here the CDR3 DNA is all that survives: 54 bases in frame from base 1. CDR1 MNHNS and CDR2 SASEGT are derived from the germline V gene. The library came from the immunoSEQ multiplex PCR assay. Entries here come from immuneACCESS through TCRdb and include only in-frame sequences with V and J called. Some clones fail to appear in such tables; in the studies checked, an unresolved V gene covers under half of the shortfall, and the cause of the remainder is unknown. The sample table contains tens of thousands of clones; only one count was recorded for more than 75% of them. The biggest ten clones account for under 1.1% of the sample.

The clonotype was recovered from a female donor in good health, enrolled as a control in a pregnancy study. This receptor chain uses TRBV6-1 and TRBJ1-6; 7 junctional bases match TRBD1. This sample comprised CD4+ T cells from peripheral blood mononuclear cells, obtained in the second trimester of pregnancy. CDR3 region: CASSARDSKGSNNSPLHF. The nucleotide sequence is TGTGCCAGCAGTGCACGGGACAGCAAAGGTTCGAATAATTCACCCCTCCACTTT.